This T cell receptor (beta chain) was obtained from a study of T-cell memory formation after mild COVID-19. Study overall: Largely donor-specific sequence clusters came from two donors.

5'RACE with constant-segment primers built TCRalpha and TCRbeta cDNA libraries with UMIs. TCRdb passed the 5' RACE reads through MiXCR, listing each CDR3 protein once. Of 300,000 to 350,000 distinct CDR3 sequences in the sample, roughly an eighth are singletons; the top ten hold under 25%. Concerning this clonotype itself: The antigen remains unidentified.

Per the germline V gene, CDR1 is SGHAT and CDR2 is FQNNGV. Trimming removed 1 base from V and 4 bases from J, with 13 bases in between. CDR3 length: 15 residues. The study's findings and limits: CM and EM subsets held most contracting CD4+ clones; EMRA held CD8+ ones. Memory from before infection featured some responding clones, which suggests cross-reactive memory joined.

The V call is TRBV11-2, the J call TRBJ2-5; TRBD1 might be the D (5 bases). The TCR comes from a man between 18 and 35 years old who had mild COVID-19 (a few samples of this study predate the infection). Cell type and time point are not known. The sequenced material came from PBMCs or a T cell subset sorted from them (not recorded which). The CDR3 loop reads CASSLGQIGRETQYF. For the CDR3, the DNA is TGTGCCAGCAGCTTAGGACAGATCGGGCGAGAGACCCAGTACTTC.